This paragraph reports one T cell receptor beta chain. This specimen belongs to a study of blood T cell repertoires in COVID-19. This CDR3 contains 16 residues. V dropped 5 bases and J dropped 10; count of bases not matched to a gene: 18. CDR1 is SGHDT and CDR2 is YYEEEE in the germline V gene. Generated by immunoSEQ multiplex PCR, the TCRdb table keeps only in-frame clones and is missing some. Altogether 130,000 to 150,000 clones are present, around 84% being singletons, with the ten largest covering around 13%. The rearrangement joins TRBV5-6 to TRBJ2-1; 7 bases are shared with TRBD2. Sequencing input: peripheral blood. This clonotype was obtained from a man aged 55 to 70 with active or convalescent COVID-19. This chain's CDR3 is CASSSFRQRDLWEQFF. Here the CDR3 DNA reads TGTGCCAGCAGTTCCTTCCGGCAGCGGGACCTTTGGGAGCAGTTCTTC.